This T cell receptor beta chain was captured in a study of shared clonotypes between healthy human individuals. Terminally differentiated effector memory CD45RA+ cells were excluded by CCR7 positive selection of CD45RO-negative cells. About this clone itself: Other DNA sequences in this sample translate to the same CDR3.

Measured with immunoSEQ multiplex PCR; TCRdb has only the in-frame clones, and not every one. The sample carries just over 2,000,000 clones, approximately 94% recorded once. CDR3 length: 11 amino acids. Trimming took 0 bases from V and 6 from J, leaving 1 base between them. The germline V gene has CDR1 SGHTS and CDR2 YDEGEE. This receptor was identified in a man aged 18 to 29 in good health. The source material was naive CD8+ T cells sorted from blood. This chain connects TRBV5-8 to TRBJ2-1; D not certain. This CDR3 reads CASSLGNEQFF. CDR3 sequence (DNA): TGTGCCAGCAGCTTGGGCAATGAGCAGTTCTTC.